Sequencing of this T cell receptor (beta chain) was carried out in a study of blood T cells in healthy people across ages. About the study: Template switching captured about one barcoded beta molecule per two T cells. Study-wide results and limits: The diversity estimates, figures obtained from one million T cells, were considered underestimates. Observed TCR beta diversity per million T cells went down as age went up. This fall followed a roughly linear course with age.

This clonotype was detected ten times or more. What it binds is unknown. Then a second PCR, running roughly 7 to 11 cycles, was carried out with a sample-barcoded 5' primer and a J-beta primer mix. TCRdb analysed the 5' RACE reads with MiXCR anew, one entry per CDR3 protein. The table includes around 800,000 distinct CDR3 sequences, about half detected once. V lost 7 bases, J lost 9 bases, and 9 bases stayed unmatched. CDR3 length: 14 amino acids. This TCR derives from a man older than 75 in good health. The rearrangement uses TRBV12-3 or TRBV12-4 and TRBJ1-6; TRBD1 agrees at 7 bases. The sequenced sample consisted of blood. The CDR3 sequence is CASNLQGKGSPLHF. The CDR3 nucleotides are TGTGCCAGCAACTTACAGGGGAAAGGTTCACCCCTCCACTTT.